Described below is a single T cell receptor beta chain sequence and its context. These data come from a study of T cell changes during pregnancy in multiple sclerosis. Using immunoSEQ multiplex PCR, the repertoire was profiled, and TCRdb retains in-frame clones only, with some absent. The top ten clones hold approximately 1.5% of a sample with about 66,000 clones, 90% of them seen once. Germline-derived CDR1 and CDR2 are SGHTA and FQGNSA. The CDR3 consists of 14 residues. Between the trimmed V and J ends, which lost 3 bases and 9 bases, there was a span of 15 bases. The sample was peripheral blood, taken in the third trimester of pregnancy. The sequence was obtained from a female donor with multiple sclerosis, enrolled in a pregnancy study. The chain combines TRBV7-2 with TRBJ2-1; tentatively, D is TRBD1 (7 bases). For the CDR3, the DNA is TGTGCCAGCAGCTTTAGACGCCAGGGGGGTGAGCAGTTCTTC. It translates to CASSFRRQGGEQFF.